This T cell receptor (beta chain) came from a study of T cell changes during pregnancy in multiple sclerosis (dated by TCRdb to the late 2010s). Study-wide context: In women with multiple sclerosis, the researchers looked at how the T cell repertoire shifted as pregnancy progressed.

The library came from the immunoSEQ multiplex PCR assay. Entries here come from immuneACCESS through TCRdb and include only in-frame sequences with V and J called. Some clones fail to appear in such tables; in the studies checked, an unresolved V gene covers under half of the shortfall, and the cause of the remainder is unknown. Here the sample has tens of thousands of clones; roughly 90% occur a single time. The top ten constitute approximately 0.15% of the sample. The CDR3 contains 10 residues, cysteine and phenylalanine counted. The DNA shown is the 30-base CDR3, in frame from base 1. As encoded in the germline V gene (reference sequence), CDR1 is MNHNY while CDR2 is SVGAGI. Trimming costs V 7 bases and J 5 bases, and their ends lie 5 bases apart. This clone occurred once. Its recognized antigen is unknown. Base-call qualities are not available, and no considerably larger clone is one nucleotide away.

Here the chain combines TRBV6-6 and TRBJ1-1; a weak D assignment points to TRBD1 (5 bases agree). This clonotype was obtained from a female donor in good health, enrolled as a control in a pregnancy study. The material was CD4+ T cells from peripheral blood mononuclear cells, obtained after pregnancy. Here the CDR3 is given as CASTGTEAFF. The DNA sequence is given as TGTGCCAGCACAGGGACTGAAGCTTTCTTT.